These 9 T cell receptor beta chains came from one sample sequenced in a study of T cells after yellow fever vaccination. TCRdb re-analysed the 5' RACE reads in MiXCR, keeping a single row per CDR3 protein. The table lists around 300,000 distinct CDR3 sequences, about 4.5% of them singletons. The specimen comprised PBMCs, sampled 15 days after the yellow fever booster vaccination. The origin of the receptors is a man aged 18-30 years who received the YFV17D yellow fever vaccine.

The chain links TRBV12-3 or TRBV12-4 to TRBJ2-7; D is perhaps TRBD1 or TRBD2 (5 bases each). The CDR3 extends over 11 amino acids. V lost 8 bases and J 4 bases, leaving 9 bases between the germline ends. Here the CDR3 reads CASGGFYEQYF. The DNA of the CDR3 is TGTGCCAGCGGGGGATTTTACGAGCAGTACTTC.

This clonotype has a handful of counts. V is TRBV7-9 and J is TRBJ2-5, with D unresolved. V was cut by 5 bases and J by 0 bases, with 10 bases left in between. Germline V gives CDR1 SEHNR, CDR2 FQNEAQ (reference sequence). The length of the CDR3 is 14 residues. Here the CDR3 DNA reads TGTGCCAGCAGCGAGGTCCCTCACCAAGAGACCCAGTACTTC. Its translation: CASSEVPHQETQYF.

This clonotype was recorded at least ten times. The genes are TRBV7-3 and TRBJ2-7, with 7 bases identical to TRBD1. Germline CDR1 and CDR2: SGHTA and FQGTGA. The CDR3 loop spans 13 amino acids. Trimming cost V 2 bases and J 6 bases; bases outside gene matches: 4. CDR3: CASSLDRDSEQYV. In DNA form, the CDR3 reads TGTGCCAGCAGCTTAGACAGGGACAGCGAGCAGTACGTC.

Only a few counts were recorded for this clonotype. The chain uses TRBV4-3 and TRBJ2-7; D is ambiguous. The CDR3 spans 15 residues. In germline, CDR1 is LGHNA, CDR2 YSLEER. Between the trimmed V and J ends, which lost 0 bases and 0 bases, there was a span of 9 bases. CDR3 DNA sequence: TGCGCCAGCAGCCAAGACAGGATAAGCTCCTACGAGCAGTACTTC. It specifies CASSQDRISSYEQYF.

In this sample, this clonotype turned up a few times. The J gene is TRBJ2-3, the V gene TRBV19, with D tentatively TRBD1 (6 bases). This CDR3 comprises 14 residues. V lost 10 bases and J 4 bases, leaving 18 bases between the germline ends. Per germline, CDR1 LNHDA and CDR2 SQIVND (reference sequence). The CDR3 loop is CATTPQGFPDTQYF. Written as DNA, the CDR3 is TGTGCCACTACCCCGCAGGGGTTCCCAGATACGCAGTATTTT.

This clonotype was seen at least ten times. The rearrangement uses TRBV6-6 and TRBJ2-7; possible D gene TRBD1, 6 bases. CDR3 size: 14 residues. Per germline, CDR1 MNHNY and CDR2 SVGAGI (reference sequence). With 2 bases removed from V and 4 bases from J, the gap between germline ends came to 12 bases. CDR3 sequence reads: CASSYMDRSYEQYF. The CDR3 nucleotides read TGTGCCAGCAGTTACATGGACAGAAGTTACGAGCAGTACTTC.

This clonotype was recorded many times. CDR3 DNA: TGTGCCAGCAGCAAGTGGGGAGGGGCTGAAGCTTTCTTT. Translated: CASSKWGGAEAFF. The chain recombines TRBV7-2 with TRBJ1-1, with a weak D call TRBD1 (5 bases). The length of the CDR3 is 13 residues. Trimming shortened V by 5 bases and J by 6 bases, and 13 bases separated the two germline ends. Germline V gives CDR1 SGHTA, CDR2 FQGNSA.

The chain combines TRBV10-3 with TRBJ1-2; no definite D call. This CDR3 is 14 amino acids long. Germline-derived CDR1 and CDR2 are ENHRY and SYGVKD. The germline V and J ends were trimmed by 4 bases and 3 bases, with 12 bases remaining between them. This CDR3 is CAISVVVDDYGYTF. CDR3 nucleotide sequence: TGTGCCATCAGTGTGGTGGTTGACGACTATGGCTACACCTTC.

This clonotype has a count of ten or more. This chain's CDR3 is CASSQVGTGGAGTEAFF. CDR3 nucleotide sequence: TGCGCCAGCAGCCAAGTAGGGACAGGGGGCGCGGGAACTGAAGCTTTCTTT. The rearrangement joins TRBV4-3 to TRBJ1-1; 12 bases align to TRBD1. The V segment lost 1 base and the J segment 5 bases; nucleotides outside the gene matches: 8. This CDR3 is 17 amino acids long. CDR1 is LGHNA and CDR2 is YSLEER in the germline V gene.